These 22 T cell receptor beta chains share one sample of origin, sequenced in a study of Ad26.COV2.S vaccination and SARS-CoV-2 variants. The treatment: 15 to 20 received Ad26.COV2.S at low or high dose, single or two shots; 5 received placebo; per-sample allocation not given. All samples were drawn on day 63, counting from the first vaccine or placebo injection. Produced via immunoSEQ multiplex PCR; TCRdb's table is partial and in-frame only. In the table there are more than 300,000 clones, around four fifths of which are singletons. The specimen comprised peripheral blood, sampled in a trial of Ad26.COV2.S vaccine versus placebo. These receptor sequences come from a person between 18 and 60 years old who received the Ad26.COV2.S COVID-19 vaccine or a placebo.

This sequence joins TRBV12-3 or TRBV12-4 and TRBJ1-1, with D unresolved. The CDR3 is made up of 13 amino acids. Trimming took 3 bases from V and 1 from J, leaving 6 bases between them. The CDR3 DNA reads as TGTGCCAGCAGTTTGGGAGCGAACACTGAAGCTTTCTTT. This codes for CASSLGANTEAFF.

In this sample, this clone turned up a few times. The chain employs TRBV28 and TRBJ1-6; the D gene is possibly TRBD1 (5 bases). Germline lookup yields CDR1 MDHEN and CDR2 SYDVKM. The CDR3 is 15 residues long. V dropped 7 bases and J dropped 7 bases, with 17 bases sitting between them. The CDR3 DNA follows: TGTGCCAGCATTCGCGGTTCAGGGTTCAATTCACCCCTCCACTTT. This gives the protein CASIRGSGFNSPLHF.

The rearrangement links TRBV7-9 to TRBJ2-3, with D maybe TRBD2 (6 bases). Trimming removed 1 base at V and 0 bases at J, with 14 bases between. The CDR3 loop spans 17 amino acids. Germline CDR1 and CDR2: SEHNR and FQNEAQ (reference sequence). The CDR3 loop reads CASSLGSGSLSTDTQYF. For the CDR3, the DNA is TGTGCCAGCAGCTTAGGTAGCGGATCACTCAGCACAGATACGCAGTATTTT.

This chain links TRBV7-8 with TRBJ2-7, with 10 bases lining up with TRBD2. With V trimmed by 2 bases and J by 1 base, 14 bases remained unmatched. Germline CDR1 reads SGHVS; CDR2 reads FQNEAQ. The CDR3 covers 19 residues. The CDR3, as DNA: TGTGCCAGCAGCTTAAGGGGCTCGGCAAGCGGGGGGGATTCCTACGAGCAGTACTTC. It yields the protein CASSLRGSASGGDSYEQYF.

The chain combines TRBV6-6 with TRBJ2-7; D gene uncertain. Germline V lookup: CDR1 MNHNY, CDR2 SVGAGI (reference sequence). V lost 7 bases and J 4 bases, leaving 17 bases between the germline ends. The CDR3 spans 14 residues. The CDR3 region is CASTEQPRSYEQYF. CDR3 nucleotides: TGTGCCAGCACTGAACAGCCAAGGTCTTACGAGCAGTACTTC.

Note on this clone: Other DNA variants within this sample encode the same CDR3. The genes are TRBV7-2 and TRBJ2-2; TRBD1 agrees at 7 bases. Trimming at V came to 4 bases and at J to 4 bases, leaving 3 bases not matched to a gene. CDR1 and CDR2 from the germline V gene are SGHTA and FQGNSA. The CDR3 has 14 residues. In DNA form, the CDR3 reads TGTGCCAGCAGCTACCGGACAGGCACCGGGGAGCTGTTTTTT. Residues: CASSYRTGTGELFF.

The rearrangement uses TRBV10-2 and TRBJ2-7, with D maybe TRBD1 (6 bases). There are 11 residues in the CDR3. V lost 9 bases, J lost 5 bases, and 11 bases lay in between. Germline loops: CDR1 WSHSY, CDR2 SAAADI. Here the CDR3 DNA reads TGCGCCAGTATGCAGGGGAACGAGCAGTACTTC. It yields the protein CASMQGNEQYF.

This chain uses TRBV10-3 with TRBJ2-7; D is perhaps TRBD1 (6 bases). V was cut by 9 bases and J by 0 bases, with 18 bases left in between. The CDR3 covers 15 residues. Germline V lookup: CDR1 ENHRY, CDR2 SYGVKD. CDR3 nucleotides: TGTGCCATTTCAACCGGGACACGCAGCTCCTACGAGCAGTACTTC. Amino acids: CAISTGTRSSYEQYF.

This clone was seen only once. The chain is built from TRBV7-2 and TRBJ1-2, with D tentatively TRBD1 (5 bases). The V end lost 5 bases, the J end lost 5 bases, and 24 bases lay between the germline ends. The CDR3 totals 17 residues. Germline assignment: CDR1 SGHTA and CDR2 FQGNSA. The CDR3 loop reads CASSAAGGALGYYGYTF. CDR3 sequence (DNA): TGTGCCAGCAGCGCGGCCGGCGGGGCGCTTGGGTATTATGGCTACACCTTC.

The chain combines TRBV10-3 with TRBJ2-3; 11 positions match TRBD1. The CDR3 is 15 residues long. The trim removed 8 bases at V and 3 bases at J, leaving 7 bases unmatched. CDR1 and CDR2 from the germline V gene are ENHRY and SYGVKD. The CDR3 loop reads CAISRGTGGTDTQYF. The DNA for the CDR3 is TGTGCCATCTCAAGAGGGACAGGGGGGACAGATACGCAGTATTTT.

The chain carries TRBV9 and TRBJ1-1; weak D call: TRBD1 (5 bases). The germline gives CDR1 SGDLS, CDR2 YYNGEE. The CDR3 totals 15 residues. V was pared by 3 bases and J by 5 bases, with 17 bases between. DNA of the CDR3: TGTGCCAGCAGCGATCTCCTCGGGACGAGGACTGAAGCTTTCTTT. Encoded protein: CASSDLLGTRTEAFF.

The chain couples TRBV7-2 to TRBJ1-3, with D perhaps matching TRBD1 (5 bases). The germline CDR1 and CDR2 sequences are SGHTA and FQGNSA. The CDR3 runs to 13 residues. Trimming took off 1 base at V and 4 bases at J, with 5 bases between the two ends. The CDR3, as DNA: TGTGCCAGCAGCTTAGGGACAGGAAACACCATATATTTT. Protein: CASSLGTGNTIYF.

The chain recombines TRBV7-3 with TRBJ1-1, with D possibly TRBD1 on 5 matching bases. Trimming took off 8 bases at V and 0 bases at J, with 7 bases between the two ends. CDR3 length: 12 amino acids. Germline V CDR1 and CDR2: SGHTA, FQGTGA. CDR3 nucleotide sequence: TGTGCCAGCCACAGGTTGAACACTGAAGCTTTCTTT. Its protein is CASHRLNTEAFF.

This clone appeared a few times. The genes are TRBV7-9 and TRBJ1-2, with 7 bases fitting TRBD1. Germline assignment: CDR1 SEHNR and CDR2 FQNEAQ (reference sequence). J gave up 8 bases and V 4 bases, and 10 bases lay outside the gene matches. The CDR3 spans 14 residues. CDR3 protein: CASSSHRGVGGYTF. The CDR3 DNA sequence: TGTGCCAGCAGCTCACACAGGGGAGTGGGGGGCTACACCTTC. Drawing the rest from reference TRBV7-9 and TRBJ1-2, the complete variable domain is DTGVSQNPRHKITKRGQNVTFRCDPISEHNRLYWYRQTLGQGPEFLTYFQNEAQLEKSRLLSDRFSAERPKGSFSTLEIQRTEQGDSAMYLCASSSHRGVGGYTFGSGTRLTVV.

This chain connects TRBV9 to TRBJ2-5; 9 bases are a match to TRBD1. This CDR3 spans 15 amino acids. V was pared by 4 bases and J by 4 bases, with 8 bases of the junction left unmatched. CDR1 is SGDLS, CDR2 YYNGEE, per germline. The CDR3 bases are TGTGCCAGCAGCCCCCAAGGGACAGGGTCAGAGACCCAGTACTTC. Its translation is CASSPQGTGSETQYF.

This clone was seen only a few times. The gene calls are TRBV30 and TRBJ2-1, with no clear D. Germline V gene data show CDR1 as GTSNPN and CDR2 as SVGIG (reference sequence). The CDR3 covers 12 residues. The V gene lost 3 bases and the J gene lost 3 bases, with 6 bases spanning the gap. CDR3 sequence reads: CAWRGYYNEQFF. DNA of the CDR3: TGTGCCTGGAGGGGCTACTACAATGAGCAGTTCTTC.

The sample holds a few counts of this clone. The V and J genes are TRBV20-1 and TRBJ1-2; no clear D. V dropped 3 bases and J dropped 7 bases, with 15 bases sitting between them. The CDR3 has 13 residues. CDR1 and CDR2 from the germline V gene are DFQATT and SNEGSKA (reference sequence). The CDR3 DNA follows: TGCAGTGCTAGTAATTCGATCGGGGTTGGCTACACCTTC. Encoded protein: CSASNSIGVGYTF.

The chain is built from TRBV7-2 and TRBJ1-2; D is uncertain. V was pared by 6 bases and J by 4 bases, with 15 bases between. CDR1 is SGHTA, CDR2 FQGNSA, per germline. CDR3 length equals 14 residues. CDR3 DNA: TGTGCCAGCAGAATCCAATCCGGAACCTATGGCTACACCTTC. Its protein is CASRIQSGTYGYTF.

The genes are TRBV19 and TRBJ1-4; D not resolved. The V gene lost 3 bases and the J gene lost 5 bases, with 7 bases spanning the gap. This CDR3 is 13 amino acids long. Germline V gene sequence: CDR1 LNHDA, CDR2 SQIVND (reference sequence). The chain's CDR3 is CASSISGNEKLFF. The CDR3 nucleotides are TGTGCCAGTAGTATTTCCGGGAATGAAAAACTGTTTTTT.

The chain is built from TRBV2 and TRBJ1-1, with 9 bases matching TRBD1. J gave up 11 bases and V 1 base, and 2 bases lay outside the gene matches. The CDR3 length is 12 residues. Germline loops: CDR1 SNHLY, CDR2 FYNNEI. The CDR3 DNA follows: TGTGCCAGCAGTGAAGGAGGGACAGGGGCTTTCTTT. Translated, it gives CASSEGGTGAFF.

The CDR3 DNA reads TGTGCCAGCAGTTTCCCAGGAACTGAGCAGTACTTC. Amino acid sequence: CASSFPGTEQYF. The genes are TRBV27 and TRBJ2-7; no definite D call. Trimming removed 3 bases at V and 7 bases at J, with 10 bases between. This CDR3 is built from 12 residues. CDR1 is MNHEY, CDR2 SMNVEV, per germline (reference sequence).

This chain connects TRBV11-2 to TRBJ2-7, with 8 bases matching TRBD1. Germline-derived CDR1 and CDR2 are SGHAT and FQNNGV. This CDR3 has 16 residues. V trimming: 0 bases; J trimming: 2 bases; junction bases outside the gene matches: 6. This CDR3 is CASSLDHTGQAYEQYF. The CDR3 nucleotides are TGTGCCAGCAGCTTAGATCATACGGGACAGGCCTACGAGCAGTACTTC. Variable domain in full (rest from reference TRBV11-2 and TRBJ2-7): EAGVAQSPRYKIIEKRQSVAFWCNPISGHATLYWYQQILGQGPKLLIQFQNNGVVDDSQLPKDRFSAERLKGVDSTLKIQPAKLEDSAVYLCASSLDHTGQAYEQYFGPGTRLTVT.